A selection of T cell receptor beta chains follows, all from one sample in a study of T cell repertoires in cytomegalovirus infection. Their antigens remain unidentified. TCRdb processed the reads anew with MiXCR; each CDR3 protein has one entry. The repertoire holds about a million distinct CDR3 sequences, roughly 30% seen once, with around an eighth in the top ten. The source material was cultured CD8+ T cells from PBMCs, sampled from culture after CMV antigen stimulation. The receptors originated from a human donor in good health (CMV status not recorded). Some clones in this sample may be carry-over from other donors' samples. CDR3s include the opening cysteine and the closing phenylalanine or tryptophan. The order of the fields is CDR3 protein, CDR3 DNA, J gene, CDR3 length, clone size, D gene, V gene. D genes are given only for firm matches. A clone size is listed for some rows: how often the clone was seen (once, few, many), or a class if it is expanded.

CASATGGPKNIQYF,TGTGCCAGCGCAACAGGGGGACCCAAAAACATTCAGTACTTC,TRBJ2-4,14,.,TRBD1,TRBV19
CASSQDWLPANEQFF,TGCGCCAGCAGCCAAGATTGGCTCCCTGCCAATGAGCAGTTCTTC,TRBJ2-1,15,.,.,TRBV4-3
CASSLGTGVLEKLFF,TGTGCCAGCAGCTTAGGGACGGGCGTCCTCGAAAAACTGTTTTTT,TRBJ1-4,15,.,.,TRBV7-2
CASSVATGGTYGYTF,TGTGCCAGCAGCGTAGCTACGGGGGGGACCTATGGCTACACCTTC,TRBJ1-2,15,.,.,TRBV9
CASSARGGQSNQPQHF,TGTGCCAGCAGCGCGAGGGGGGGGCAAAGCAATCAGCCCCAGCATTTT,TRBJ1-5,16,many,.,TRBV7-6
CASSLRVSRSTNTGELFF,TGTGCCAGCAGCTTAAGAGTTAGCCGAAGTACTAACACCGGGGAGCTGTTTTTT,TRBJ2-2,18,many,.,TRBV7-8
CSVGRARDRVYYGYTF,TGCAGCGTTGGCCGAGCCAGGGACAGGGTGTACTATGGCTACACCTTC,TRBJ1-2,16,.,TRBD1,TRBV29-1
CASSFPTSGGYTDTQYF,TGTGCCAGCAGTTTCCCGACTAGCGGGGGATACACAGATACGCAGTATTTT,TRBJ2-3,17,many,TRBD2,TRBV7-2
CASSQEGGARVYGRTGELFF,TGCGCCAGCAGCCAAGAGGGGGGGGCTCGAGTGTACGGACGCACCGGGGAGCTGTTTTTT,TRBJ2-2,20,.,.,TRBV4-1
CASSLGGRGPTEAFF,TGTGCCAGCAGCTTGGGTGGCAGGGGCCCCACTGAAGCTTTCTTT,TRBJ1-1,15,.,.,TRBV5-6
CASKEVWGDQPQHF,TGTGCCAGCAAGGAGGTGTGGGGAGATCAGCCCCAGCATTTT,TRBJ1-5,14,.,.,TRBV6-2/TRBV6-3
CASSVDSYSNQPQHF,TGTGCCAGCAGCGTTGACAGCTATAGCAATCAGCCCCAGCATTTT,TRBJ1-5,15,.,.,TRBV9
CASSLGRGRSNEKLFF,TGTGCCAGCAGCTTGGGGCGAGGACGAAGTAATGAAAAACTGTTTTTT,TRBJ1-4,16,many,.,TRBV7-6
CASSIRRTGLNTEAFF,TGTGCCAGCAGTATTCGAAGGACAGGGTTGAACACTGAAGCTTTCTTT,TRBJ1-1,16,few,TRBD1,TRBV12-3/TRBV12-4
CASSMSGDEQFF,TGTGCCAGCAGCATGTCCGGTGATGAGCAGTTCTTC,TRBJ2-1,12,once,.,TRBV6-2/TRBV6-3
CASRLEHAQETQYF,TGTGCCAGCAGGTTAGAGCACGCACAAGAGACCCAGTACTTC,TRBJ2-5,14,few,.,TRBV7-2